The sequence of this TCR beta chain was determined in a study of regulatory T cells in long-lasting Graves disease. Study-level background: The study counted Graves' disease as persistent given over 5 years of antithyroid drugs and positive TSH receptor antibodies.

The V end lost 6 bases, the J end lost 11 bases, and 23 bases lay between the germline ends. Per the germline V gene, CDR1 is SGDLS and CDR2 is YYNGEE. There are 14 residues in the CDR3. According to the study, TCR beta libraries were built with iRepertoire HTBI primers and CDR3-region Arm-PCR. Per the authors' pipeline: Across all samples, about 62 TRBV segments and around 14 TRBJ segments were identified. TCRdb itself ran the multiplex PCR reads through MiXCR, one entry per CDR3 protein. The V and J calls, along with clone size, are taken from TCRdb and not from the paper's own processing. The table has roughly 490,000 distinct CDR3 sequences, about 20% seen once. Time point described: persistent/refractory GD, antithyroid drugs over 5 years with positive TRAb. PBMC RNA served as the TCR library source. The collection involved drawing nine milliliters of peripheral blood into EDTA tubes. This clonotype was found a few times. Its antigen is as yet unknown.

Findings and limits, study-wide: There was favoring of TRBV28, TRBJ1-2 and TRBJ2-5 in persistent disease.

This chain connects TRBV9 to TRBJ1-1; tentative D call: TRBD1 (5 bases). The TCR comes from a female donor with Graves disease. Source: peripheral blood mononuclear cells (PBMCs), taken when the disease was refractory, from a patient treated with antithyroid drugs. The CDR3 spells CASTPGTSVSWAFF. CDR3 in DNA: TGTGCCAGCACCCCTGGGACGTCGGTATCGTGGGCTTTCTTT.